This T cell receptor beta chain was recovered during a study of blood T cell repertoires in COVID-19. Study-wide background: Italy, Spain and the United States were the sources of the convalescent and acute COVID-19 samples. T cells, B-cell-depleted T cells, or PBMCs supplied cDNA or gDNA.

Germline values: CDR1 SGHRS, CDR2 YFSETQ. V trimming: 3 bases; J trimming: 3 bases; junction bases outside the gene matches: 11. The CDR3 sequence is 18 residues long. Original analysis: By means of reference gene primer amplification, nucleated cell counts were estimated. Sequencing used immunoSEQ multiplex PCR; TCRdb keeps in-frame clones, though not all of them. The V and J calls and clone size are taken from that table; D and trimming were inferred from the DNA. The table has about 210,000 clones, 75% to 90% seen once; the top ten hold roughly 4.9%. Contact with a PCR-confirmed or clinician-diagnosed COVID-19 case occurred within 2 weeks of entry.

This TCR was recovered from a woman aged 30 to 39 who had been exposed to COVID-19. Material for sequencing was PBMCs or T cells enriched from blood (not recorded which). This chain uses TRBV5-1 with TRBJ2-2, with TRBD1 matching 10 bases. This CDR3 is CASSSTLDRGLHTGELFF. CDR3 DNA: TGCGCCAGCAGCTCCACCCTAGACAGGGGGCTCCACACCGGGGAGCTGTTTTTT.